Below, one TCR beta chain is given with its context. The antigen it recognizes is unknown. Base-call qualities are not available, and no considerably larger clone is one nucleotide away. The cohort consisted of 600 or so healthy bone marrow donors. At the time of sampling, all cohort members were nominally healthy, though unrecorded immune exposures were likely present. The donor was CMV seronegative and was included in the group of hundreds of seronegative cohort members. A peripheral blood sample was provided by each donor, and peripheral blood mononuclear cells were used for TCR beta sequencing. The Qiagen DNeasy Blood Extraction Kit was used to extract genomic DNA from the blood cell samples. The CDR3 measures 12 amino acids from cysteine to phenylalanine. Only the CDR3 region is kept as DNA, spanning 36 bases read in frame from base 1. From a lookup of the germline V gene, CDR1 and CDR2 are SQVTM and ANQGSEA.

The library was prepared using the immunoSEQ multiplex PCR assay. The multiplex PCR relied on a mix of 60 forward primers for TCR Vbeta segments and 13 reverse primers for TCR Jbeta segments. The CDR3 region of rearranged TCR beta genes was amplified from genomic DNA by a multiplex PCR assay. The amplified TCR beta libraries were sequenced on the Illumina HiSeq System as 87-base-pair reads. The paper's data handling went like this. In a later analysis, some 80 million unique TCR beta chains were counted across the 500 to 850 repertoires, and roughly 11 million of these chains were shared by at least two donors. To remove PCR and sequencing errors, raw reads were error-corrected and collapsed into unique sequences using a nearest-neighbor algorithm that merged closely related sequences. CDR3 sequences were aligned to IMGT reference sequences to assign V, D and J gene segments. Each retained sequence needed at least a six-nucleotide match to both a V gene segment and a J gene segment. A rearrangement was called productive if the CDR3 had no stop codons and remained in frame with V and J, and every other rearrangement was called non-productive. Following IMGT convention, CDR3 was defined as the stretch from the second conserved V-encoded cysteine up to the conserved J-encoded phenylalanine. In an earlier analysis of 500 to 650 of the donors, sequences lacking an unambiguous match to a single V gene segment were excluded. In an earlier analysis of a few hundred of the donors, V segments were called functional above 56.7% productive rearrangements and were called segregating when the between-donor standard deviation exceeded 5%. A statistical classification framework was built to diagnose cytomegalovirus status from the catalog of TCR beta chain sequences. In a later analysis, TCR nucleotide sequences were compared against IMGT/GENE-DB human TR gene sequences so that V and J genes could be assigned. A later analysis assigned CDR3 sequences and most-parsimonious VDJ recombination scenarios with the TCRdist pipeline. In a later analysis, every TCR beta chain was defined by the combination of its CDR3 amino acid sequence and its V-gene family, and reads without a unique V-gene family were dropped. In a later analysis, 450 to 600 highly shared, low-generation-probability nucleotide sequences were removed to address suspected cross-contamination and a sequencing artifact. In a later analysis, a clonal expansion index for each public chain was calculated from normalized within-repertoire ranks of inferred template counts. Generation probabilities in a later analysis came from a VDJ recombination model fitted to out-of-frame rearrangements, and those results were checked against IGoR. In a later analysis, TCR-TCR, TCR-HLA and TCR-CMV co-occurrence was scored with hypergeometric tests, and a repertoire-size bias correction was applied to TCR pairs. False discovery rates were estimated in a later analysis by permuting HLA or CMV assignments 20 times. In a later analysis, co-occurring TCRs were grouped with DBSCAN, and TCRdist sequence similarity was added when clustering was performed within HLA-allele-positive subsets. Repertoires with fewer than 30,000 or more than 120,000 public chains were left out of co-occurrence clustering, as were roughly five repertoires with anomalous nucleotide sharing. TCRdb obtained this table from immuneACCESS and retained in-frame rearrangements with V and J assigned. These tables miss some clones; where compared with another copy, unresolved V genes account for less than half of the shortfall, and the remainder is unexplained. The DNA was the basis for D and trimming; V, J and clone size are from that table. The sample has roughly 130,000 clones on record, 80% of them singletons. The top ten clones comprise 2.1% of the sample.

This entry is derived from a study of cytomegalovirus exposure and HLA in healthy donors (dated by TCRdb to about 2017). The study in broad terms: An earlier analysis of more than 550 of the donors reported 250 to 300 Gb of sequence data and around 100 million unique TCR beta sequences obtained from 180 million or so T cells. Because of strong linkage in the cohort, five DR-DQ haplotypes were treated as single units for association and clustering. Donor age, sex, ethnicity and CMV serostatus were compiled together with the repertoire data. In an earlier analysis of a few hundred of the donors, high-throughput TCR beta sequencing was used to judge whether each TCR beta V gene segment behaved as functional or pseudogenic. Among roughly 400 genotyped donors of the cohort, an average of approximately 240,000 unique TCR beta nucleotide sequences were sequenced per donor, around 20% of them non-productive. The later analysis used no new phenotypic data to find candidate immune exposures, relying instead on TCR beta sequences and their occurrence across donors. Genome-wide SNP genotypes for about 60% of the 666 donors were used in a later genetic analysis, which treated that subset as a discovery cohort. A later analysis re-examined previously published TCR beta repertoires from several hundred donors and added high-resolution HLA genotyping to investigate patterns of TCR occurrence. Roughly 300 gigabases of sequencing data and roughly 90 million unique TCR sequences were included in an early release covering several hundred HLA-typed donors. Of the 350 to 450 genotyped donors, 80% to 90% were placed in the genetic ancestry cluster associated with self-reported Caucasian donors. All discovery cohort repertoires had been generated on a single sequencing platform. The study was designed to test whether signatures of past pathogen exposure could be identified by cataloging public T cell receptors. The T cell repertoires of about 700 subjects were profiled by immunosequencing and related to cytomegalovirus serostatus. To predict cytomegalovirus infection status, the study combined high-throughput TCR immunosequencing, statistical association of individual TCRs with disease status, and machine learning. In addition to the first cohort of approximately 670 subjects, a separate validation cohort of 120 different subjects was used. HLA typing included class I and class II loci at four-digit resolution. The number of donors typed differed by locus, with roughly 629-640 for A, B, C, DRB1 and DQB1, roughly 520 for DQA1, under 610 for DPA1, and about 450 for DPB1.

Overall results and qualifications from the work: In a later genetic analysis, a missense DCLRE1C variant was associated with V-gene and J-gene trimming of TCR beta chains, and the association was replicated in an independent cohort. In an earlier analysis of about 550 of the donors, most TCR beta V segments were observed in productive rearrangements about 87% or about 30% of the time, broadly matching IMGT annotations. In vitro tests confirmed that a few of the cytomegalovirus-associated TCR beta chains recognize cytomegalovirus antigens. In a later analysis, most CMV-associated TCR beta chains were found to appear HLA-restricted, with HLA associations seemingly driven largely by CMV exposure. Compared with equally common non-associated chains, HLA-associated TCR beta chains in a later analysis were more clonally expanded and had lower generation probabilities. CMV serostatus was the only immune exposure information available for the cohort. The earlier analysis of a few hundred of the donors excluded roughly 16 rarely observed V segments, including chromosome 9 orphons, because counts were too low. A further reported finding was that TCR beta sequences accurately predicted the HLA-A and HLA-B alleles for most subjects in the first cohort. In both the original and validation cohorts, the classifier was reported to diagnose cytomegalovirus status with high specificity and sensitivity. In a later analysis, several top co-occurrence clusters were reported to appear linked to parvovirus B19, influenza, CMV and Epstein-Barr virus. Compared with the roughly 600-donor mean, donors in an Asian-associated ancestry cluster had fewer N-insertions in productive TCRs, according to a later genetic analysis. The sequencing pipeline was judged likely to have produced a cluster of highly shared sequence variants as a technical artifact. Presence/absence analyses assumed roughly uniform sequencing depth across donors, an assumption that may not hold. Assigning TCR associations to individual alleles was difficult when HLA alleles, especially DR and DQ, strongly co-occurred. According to the authors, the approach could potentially be generalized to other disease states and immunological phenotypes. While some public TCRs were present in many individuals, most TCR sequences turned up only very rarely across donors. The 87-base-pair reads could not distinguish some IMGT-functional V segments, including TRBV6-2 and TRBV6-3, so those segments were excluded. HLA typing was unavailable for some donors at each locus, so association tests used only the typed subset. In a later analysis, the rate of TCR association differed among HLA loci, with DRB1 alleles having the most associated TCRs and HLA-C alleles having the fewest. Only TCR beta chains were sequenced in this cohort, and the absence of alpha or paired-chain data limited detectable features. In a later analysis, some 17,000 TCR beta sequences were associated with specific HLA alleles at a false discovery rate of 0.05. A total of fewer than 200 TCR beta chains were listed by the study as associated with cytomegalovirus. Correlated functional status among segregating V segments might reflect linkage disequilibrium, but an unknown experimental factor could not be ruled out.

Sequences were obtained from PBMCs. Here the chain combines TRBV29-1 and TRBJ2-5; the D segment cannot be called with confidence. The J call could be wrong; TRBJ2-7 is a better fit for the DNA end. The sequence was collected from a young man in good health and CMV-seronegative. The CDR3 reads as follows: CSVGRSPGEQYF. The sequenced DNA is TGCAGCGTTGGTCGGAGCCCCGGCGAGCAGTACTTC.